The clone carrying this T cell receptor beta chain was observed a single time. Its matching antigen is unknown. This CDR3 is 12 amino acids long. Germline assignment: CDR1 SGHNT and CDR2 YYREEE (reference sequence). V gave up 2 bases and J gave up 11 bases, with 12 bases separating them. The data stem from a study of OX40 agonist ivuxolimab in advanced cancers. Study in general: Patients received ivuxolimab, an intravenous treatment, every 2 weeks at 0.01 to 10 mg/kg.

Study-wide points: By week 6 at 0.1 to 3.0 mg/kg, blood CD4+ and CD8+ T cells had expanded clonally.

TCRdb keeps only in-frame clones here, not all; method: immunoSEQ multiplex PCR. Found here are over 65,000 clones, approximately 84% of them singletons; the top ten hold 0.5% to 0.65%. The clonotype comes from an adult with an advanced solid tumor such as melanoma, head and neck, liver or kidney cancer. This chain uses TRBV5-4 with TRBJ2-3; the D gene is possibly TRBD1 (5 bases). Sequences were derived from CD4+ or CD8+ T cells sorted from blood, sampled in a trial of the OX40 agonist ivuxolimab. The CDR3 region has the DNA TGTGCCAGCAGCTTCGACAGCGTTCGGCAGTATTTT. Its protein product is CASSFDSVRQYF.